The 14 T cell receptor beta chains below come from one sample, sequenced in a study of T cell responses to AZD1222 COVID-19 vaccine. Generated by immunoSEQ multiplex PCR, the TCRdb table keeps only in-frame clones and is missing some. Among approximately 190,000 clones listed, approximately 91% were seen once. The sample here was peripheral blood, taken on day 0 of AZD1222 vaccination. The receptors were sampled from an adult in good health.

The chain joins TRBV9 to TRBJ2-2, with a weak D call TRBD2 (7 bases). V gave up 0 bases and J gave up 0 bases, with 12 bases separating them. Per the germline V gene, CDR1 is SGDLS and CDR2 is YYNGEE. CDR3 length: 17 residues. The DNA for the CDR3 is TGTGCCAGCAGCGTAGCGGGGGGCGGGGCGAACACCGGGGAGCTGTTTTTT. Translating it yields CASSVAGGGANTGELFF.

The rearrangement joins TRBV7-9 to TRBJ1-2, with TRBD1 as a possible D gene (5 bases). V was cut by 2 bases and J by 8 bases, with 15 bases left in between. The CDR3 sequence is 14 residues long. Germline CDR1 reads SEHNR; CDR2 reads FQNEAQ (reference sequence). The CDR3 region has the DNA TGTGCCAGCAGCTTACTCGCAGGGTTTGGAGGCTACACCTTC. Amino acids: CASSLLAGFGGYTF.

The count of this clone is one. CDR3 loop: CASIPAAGNEQYF. The CDR3 bases are TGTGCCAGCATCCCGGCCGCCGGTAACGAGCAGTACTTC. V and J are TRBV28 and TRBJ2-7; D remains ambiguous. Looked up from germline, CDR1 is MDHEN and CDR2 is SYDVKM. This CDR3 region has 13 residues. V was shortened by 7 bases and J by 5 bases, with 15 bases between the two germline ends.

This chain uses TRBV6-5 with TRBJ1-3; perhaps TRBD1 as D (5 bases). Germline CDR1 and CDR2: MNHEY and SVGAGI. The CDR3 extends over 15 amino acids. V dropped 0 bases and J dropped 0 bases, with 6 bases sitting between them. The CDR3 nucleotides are TGTGCCAGCAGTTACTCGGGGACCTCTGGAAACACCATATATTTT. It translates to CASSYSGTSGNTIYF.

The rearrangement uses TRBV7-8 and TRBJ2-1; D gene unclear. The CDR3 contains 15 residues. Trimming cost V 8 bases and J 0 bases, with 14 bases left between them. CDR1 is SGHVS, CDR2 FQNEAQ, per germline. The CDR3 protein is CASYPGYSSYNEQFF. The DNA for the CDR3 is TGTGCCAGCTACCCAGGTTACAGCTCCTACAATGAGCAGTTCTTC.

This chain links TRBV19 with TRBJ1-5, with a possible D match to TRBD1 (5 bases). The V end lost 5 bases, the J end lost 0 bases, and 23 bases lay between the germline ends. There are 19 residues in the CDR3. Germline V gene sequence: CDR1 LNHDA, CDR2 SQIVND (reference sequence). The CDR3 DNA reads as TGTGCCAGTAGTCCTGATGGACCCCCGGGGCACTATAGCAATCAGCCCCAGCATTTT. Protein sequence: CASSPDGPPGHYSNQPQHF.

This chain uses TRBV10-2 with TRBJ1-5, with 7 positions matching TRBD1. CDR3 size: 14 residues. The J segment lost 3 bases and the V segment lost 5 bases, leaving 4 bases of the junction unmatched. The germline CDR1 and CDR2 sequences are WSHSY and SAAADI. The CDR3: CASSLGGINQPQHF. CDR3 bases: TGCGCCAGCAGTCTAGGGGGCATCAATCAGCCCCAGCATTTT.

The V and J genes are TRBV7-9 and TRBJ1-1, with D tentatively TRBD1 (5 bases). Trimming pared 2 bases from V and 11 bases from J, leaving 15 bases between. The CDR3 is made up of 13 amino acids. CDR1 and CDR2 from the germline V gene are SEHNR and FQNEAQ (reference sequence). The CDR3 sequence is CASSLRSGQGAFF. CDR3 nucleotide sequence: TGTGCCAGCAGCTTAAGGTCTGGACAAGGGGCTTTCTTT.

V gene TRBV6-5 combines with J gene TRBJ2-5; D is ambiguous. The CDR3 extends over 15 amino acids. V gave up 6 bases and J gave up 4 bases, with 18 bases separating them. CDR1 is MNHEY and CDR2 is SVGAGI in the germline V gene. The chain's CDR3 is CASRRSRTPGETQYF. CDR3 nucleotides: TGTGCCAGCAGGCGCTCGAGGACCCCCGGAGAGACCCAGTACTTC.

CDR3 bases: TGTGCCAGCAGCCACCTCTTGGGCGCCGGGTTCTATGAGCAGTTCTTC. This translates into CASSHLLGAGFYEQFF. The V call is TRBV14, the J call TRBJ2-1; D unresolved. V gave up 3 bases and J gave up 8 bases, with 20 bases separating them. There are 16 residues in the CDR3. The germline gives CDR1 SGHDN, CDR2 FVKESK.

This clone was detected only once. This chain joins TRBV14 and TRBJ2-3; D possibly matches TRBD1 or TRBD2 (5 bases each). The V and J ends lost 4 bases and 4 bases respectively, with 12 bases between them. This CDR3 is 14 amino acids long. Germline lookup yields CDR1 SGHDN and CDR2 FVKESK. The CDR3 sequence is CASSRRGASDTQYF. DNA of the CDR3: TGTGCCAGCAGCCGACGAGGGGCGTCAGATACGCAGTATTTT.

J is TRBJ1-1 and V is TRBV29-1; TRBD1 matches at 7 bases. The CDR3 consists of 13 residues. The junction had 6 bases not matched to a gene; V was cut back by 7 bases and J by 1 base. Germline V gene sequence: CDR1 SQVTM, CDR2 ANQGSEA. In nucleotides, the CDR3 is TGCAGCGCAAACCGGGACAGGAACACTGAAGCTTTCTTT. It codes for CSANRDRNTEAFF.

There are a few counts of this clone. Here the CDR3 reads CASSPLKPGPAETQYF. The CDR3 DNA reads as TGTGCCAGCAGCCCCTTAAAACCGGGACCAGCGGAGACCCAGTACTTC. The rearrangement links TRBV4-2 to TRBJ2-5; D is possibly TRBD1 or TRBD2 (5 bases each). Per germline, CDR1 LGHNA and CDR2 YNFKEQ. Deletions cut 4 bases from V and 5 bases from J, with 20 bases between. The CDR3 sequence is 16 residues long.

The CDR3 DNA reads as TGTGCCAGCTCGAAAGGCTATGGCTACACCTTC. Amino acid sequence: CASSKGYGYTF. V is TRBV7-8 and J is TRBJ1-2; D is unclear. Germline CDR1 reads SGHVS; CDR2 reads FQNEAQ. The V end lost 8 bases, the J end lost 4 bases, and 8 bases lay between the germline ends. The CDR3 totals 11 residues.